One and the same sample provided the 20 T cell receptor beta chains below, sequenced in a study of T cell repertoires in cytomegalovirus infection. Each CDR3 protein gets one entry after TCRdb re-called the reads with MiXCR. Of about 490,000 distinct CDR3 sequences in the sample, around 11% were seen once. The sample taken for sequencing was PBMCs. The source is a human donor in good health (CMV status not recorded). Some clones in this sample may be carry-over from other donors' samples.

The gene calls are TRBV7-9 and TRBJ2-1; D may be TRBD1 or TRBD2 (5 bases each). The V end was cut by 5 bases, the J end by 0 bases, with 14 bases between. The CDR3 runs to 16 residues. Germline assignment: CDR1 SEHNR and CDR2 FQNEAQ (reference sequence). CDR3: CASSRGEIGSYNEQFF. CDR3 DNA sequence: TGTGCCAGCAGCCGAGGGGAGATAGGCTCCTACAATGAGCAGTTCTTC.

The rearrangement uses TRBV30 and TRBJ2-1, with a possible D match to TRBD1 (6 bases). The CDR3 sequence is 12 residues long. Germline V gene sequence: CDR1 GTSNPN, CDR2 SVGIG (reference sequence). V was shortened by 1 base and J by 9 bases, with 10 bases between the two germline ends. The DNA for the CDR3 is TGTGCCTGGAGTGAGACAGGTGTTGAGCAGTTCTTC. Residues: CAWSETGVEQFF.

This clonotype was observed a few times. The V and J genes are TRBV28 and TRBJ2-3; TRBD2 is a possible D gene (6 bases). This CDR3 has 17 amino acids. Trimming took 4 bases from V and 5 from J, leaving 22 bases between them. Germline V lookup: CDR1 MDHEN, CDR2 SYDVKM. Here the CDR3 reads CASSSPGVWGYKDTQYF. The CDR3 region has the DNA TGTGCCAGCAGTTCCCCGGGAGTGTGGGGGTACAAAGATACGCAGTATTTT.

The V and J genes are TRBV13 and TRBJ2-1; D remains ambiguous. The CDR3 runs 13 residues. V gave up 5 bases and J gave up 6 bases, with 11 bases separating them. The germline gives CDR1 PRHDT, CDR2 FYEKMQ (reference sequence). In DNA form, the CDR3 reads TGTGCCAGCAGCACTTTGCCACCCAATGAGCAGTTCTTC. It is translated as CASSTLPPNEQFF.

This clonotype was counted ten times or more. DNA of the CDR3: TGTGCCAGCAGTTTACGGGGATTGGGGACCGGGGAGCTGTTTTTT. This codes for CASSLRGLGTGELFF. V is TRBV28 and J is TRBJ2-2; weak D call: TRBD2 (5 bases). Trimming took off 2 bases at V and 5 bases at J, with 12 bases between the two ends. Looked up from germline, CDR1 is MDHEN and CDR2 is SYDVKM. CDR3 length: 15 amino acids.

This clonotype came up a few times. CDR3 DNA sequence: TGCGCCAGCAGTGGGGTGACTAGCGGGCAGAGCTCCTACAATGAGCAGTTCTTC. The encoded protein is CASSGVTSGQSSYNEQFF. V usage is TRBV10-2 and J usage is TRBJ2-1; 10 positions agree with TRBD2. Germline V lookup: CDR1 WSHSY, CDR2 SAAADI. J was trimmed by 0 bases and V by 4 bases; bases with no gene match: 9. The length of the CDR3 is 18 residues.

This clonotype came up many times. This chain joins TRBV12-3 or TRBV12-4 and TRBJ2-1; D is perhaps TRBD1 or TRBD2 (6 bases each). This CDR3 has 17 residues. V was clipped by 3 bases and J by 1 base, with 16 bases between them. Here the CDR3 DNA reads TGTGCCAGCAGTTTCGACCCGGGGGCCGTGTCCTACAATGAGCAGTTCTTC. Encoded protein: CASSFDPGAVSYNEQFF.

This clonotype has just a few counts. This chain joins TRBV6-1 and TRBJ2-2; no clear D. Deletions cut 8 bases from V and 5 bases from J, with 15 bases between. This CDR3 has 14 residues. From germline, CDR1 is MNHNS and CDR2 SASEGT. CDR3 bases: TGTGCCAGCCGCCATTCTAGTAGGACCGGGGAGCTGTTTTTT. Protein product: CASRHSSRTGELFF.

This clonotype appeared a few times. V and J are TRBV30 and TRBJ2-2; D gene unclear. Germline values: CDR1 GTSNPN, CDR2 SVGIG (reference sequence). With 3 bases removed from V and 8 bases from J, the gap between germline ends came to 13 bases. The CDR3 length is 13 residues. Here the CDR3 reads CAWSRVSRGELFF. The DNA for the CDR3 is TGTGCCTGGAGCCGGGTCTCACGGGGGGAGCTGTTTTTT. Supplemented by reference TRBV30 and TRBJ2-2, the full variable domain reads SQTIHQWPATLVQPVGSPLSLECTVEGTSNPNLYWYRQAAGRGLQLLFYSVGIGQISSEVPQNLSASRPQDRQFILSSKKLLLSDSGFYLCAWSRVSRGELFFGEGSRLTVL.

In its sample, this clonotype was seen many times. The chain recombines TRBV19 with TRBJ2-6; 7 bases are a match to TRBD1. Losses at the gene ends were 5 bases for V and 0 bases for J; bases not matched to a gene: 7. This CDR3 is built from 17 residues. Looked up from germline, CDR1 is LNHDA and CDR2 is SQIVND (reference sequence). CDR3 region: CASSFGTVFSGANVLTF. As DNA, the CDR3 is TGTGCCAGTAGTTTCGGGACAGTGTTCTCTGGGGCCAACGTCCTGACTTTC.

V gene TRBV2 combines with J gene TRBJ1-5, with D possibly TRBD1 on 5 matching bases. The CDR3 spans 15 residues. Trimming shortened V by 4 bases and J by 6 bases, and 16 bases separated the two germline ends. Germline V gives CDR1 SNHLY, CDR2 FYNNEI. CDR3 amino acids: CASSGGKRVAQPQHF. CDR3 sequence (DNA): TGTGCCAGCAGTGGGGGGAAGAGGGTGGCTCAGCCCCAGCATTTT.

This clonotype was counted ten times or more. The rearrangement joins TRBV7-8 to TRBJ2-3, with D hard to call. V lost 2 bases and J lost 7, with 16 bases in between. This CDR3 has 15 residues. The germline gives CDR1 SGHVS, CDR2 FQNEAQ. CDR3 protein: CASSLTSVVTNTQYF. DNA of the CDR3: TGTGCCAGCAGCTTAACTTCAGTCGTCACGAATACGCAGTATTTT.

This clonotype was observed a handful of times. This chain links TRBV2 with TRBJ1-3; TRBD1 might be the D (5 bases). Trimming cost V 8 bases and J 4 bases, with 15 bases left between them. CDR1 SNHLY and CDR2 FYNNEI come from the germline V gene. The CDR3 extends over 14 amino acids. The CDR3 DNA is TGTGCCAGCGAAGACAGTTCGGAGGGAAACACCATATATTTT. Its protein product is CASEDSSEGNTIYF.

Regarding this clonotype: A read error may explain this, as a much larger clone is one base away. V is TRBV28 and J is TRBJ2-5; possibly TRBD1 for D (6 bases). Germline values: CDR1 MDHEN, CDR2 SYDVKM. Trimming cost V 6 bases and J 2 bases, with 19 bases left between them. The CDR3 spans 16 residues. The CDR3 DNA follows: TGTGCCAGCAGATTAGTTACAGGGCGTAGGCAAGAGACCCAGTACTTC. Its translation: CASRLVTGRRQETQYF.

This clonotype was detected ten times or more. The chain links TRBV10-3 to TRBJ1-6; D perhaps matches TRBD1 (5 bases). This CDR3 contains 14 residues. The V end lost 5 bases, the J end lost 7 bases, and 12 bases lay between the germline ends. Germline loops: CDR1 ENHRY, CDR2 SYGVKD. The CDR3 spells CAISRDSPNSPLHF. Written as DNA, the CDR3 is TGTGCCATCAGTCGGGACTCACCGAATTCACCCCTCCACTTT.

For this clonotype: A much larger clone lies one base from this, so it may be a read error. The chain is built from TRBV7-9 and TRBJ2-2; no clear D gene. CDR3 length: 10 residues. With 10 bases removed from V and 9 bases from J, the gap between germline ends came to 9 bases. Germline V CDR1 and CDR2: SEHNR, FQNEAQ (reference sequence). The CDR3 DNA reads TGTGCCAAGTTCCCCAGGGAGCTGTTTTTT. As protein: CAKFPRELFF.

This chain uses TRBV10-3 with TRBJ2-3, with 14 bases lining up with TRBD2. The germline V gene has CDR1 ENHRY and CDR2 SYGVKD. The CDR3 is 16 residues long. The J segment lost 4 bases and the V segment lost 6 bases, leaving 6 bases of the junction unmatched. Here the CDR3 reads CAIRGLAGDRSDTQYF. The CDR3 bases are TGTGCCATCAGGGGACTAGCGGGAGATCGCTCAGATACGCAGTATTTT.

This clonotype was seen a handful of times. The chain couples TRBV19 to TRBJ2-3; 9 bases fit TRBD2. The CDR3 has 15 residues. Trimming cost V 1 base and J 11 bases; bases outside gene matches: 10. Germline V gene data show CDR1 as LNHDA and CDR2 as SQIVND (reference sequence). The CDR3 spells CASSIVIASSGVQYF. DNA of the CDR3: TGTGCCAGTAGTATAGTCATTGCGTCTAGCGGGGTGCAGTATTTT.

The CDR3, as DNA: TGTGCCAGCACCATCCAGGGGGGCTACAATGAGCAGTTCTTC. Translation: CASTIQGGYNEQFF. The chain is built from TRBV3-1 and TRBJ2-1, with D perhaps TRBD1 (7 bases). The CDR3 spans 14 residues. CDR1 LGHDT and CDR2 YNNKEL come from the germline V gene (reference sequence). The V end lost 7 bases, the J end lost 3 bases, and 13 bases lay between the germline ends.

Note on this clonotype: Being one base from a much bigger clone, this may be a read error. The V call is TRBV2, the J call TRBJ1-2; D uncertain. Germline loops: CDR1 SNHLY, CDR2 FYNNEI. Deletions cut 8 bases from V and 7 bases from J, with 17 bases between. This CDR3 has 13 amino acids. CDR3 protein: CASSHERAVGYTF. CDR3 nucleotides: TGTGCCAGCTCCCATGAGAGGGCGGTTGGCTACACCTTC.